Listed here are 4 T cell receptor beta chains from one sample, sequenced in a study of neurological immune-mediated disorders. Each CDR3 protein gets one entry after TCRdb re-called the 5' RACE reads with MiXCR. Counted here are around 58,000 distinct CDR3 sequences, approximately 3.6% occurring once; the ten biggest clones make up 7.1%. The sequenced sample was PBMCs. These receptor sequences come from a woman aged 55-70 years with multiple sclerosis.

This clonotype was observed at least ten times. The chain links TRBV6-1 to TRBJ1-2; D gene uncertain. The CDR3 is 15 amino acids. Per the germline V gene, CDR1 is MNHNS and CDR2 is SASEGT. V lost 4 bases and J lost 0, with 12 bases in between. The CDR3 spells CASSVRRLANYGYTF. In nucleotides, the CDR3 is TGTGCCAGCAGTGTGCGTCGGTTAGCTAACTATGGCTACACCTTC.

This clonotype was seen repeatedly, ten times or more. A much larger clone differs by one base, so this may be a read error. This chain uses TRBV20-1 with TRBJ1-3; D possibly corresponds to TRBD1 (5 bases). The V gene's germline CDR1 is DFQATT and CDR2 SNEGSKA (reference sequence). This CDR3 region has 14 residues. CDR3 sequence reads: CSARAGSAGKTIYF. Written as DNA, the CDR3 is TGCAGTGCTAGGGCAGGGAGCGCTGGAAAAACCATATATTTT.

There are many counts of this clonotype. The V gene is TRBV20-1, the J gene TRBJ2-7; no reliable D call. Trimming pared 3 bases from V and 0 bases from J, leaving 15 bases between. Germline V gene lookup returns CDR1 DFQATT and CDR2 SNEGSKA (reference sequence). CDR3 length: 15 residues. CDR3 coding DNA: TGCAGTGCTAGTGACCCCTTTATACCCTCCTACGAGCAGTACTTC. Its translation is CSASDPFIPSYEQYF.

Many counts were recorded for this clonotype. This rearrangement joins TRBV20-1 to TRBJ1-1, with D possibly matching TRBD1 (5 bases). The CDR3 is 11 amino acids. Per the germline V gene, CDR1 is DFQATT and CDR2 is SNEGSKA (reference sequence). V was trimmed by 5 bases and J by 4 bases, leaving 8 bases between them. The CDR3 region is CSAYDSTEAFF. The CDR3 nucleotides are TGCAGTGCTTATGACAGCACTGAAGCTTTCTTT.